This T cell receptor (beta chain) derives from a study of T cells in Graves' hyperthyroidism and ophthalmopathy (dated by TCRdb to between 2018 and 2020). Background for the entire study: Peripheral blood samples were taken at the time of initial diagnosis, prior to any treatment. A discovery cohort of around 100 patients, about 40 with Graves' ophthalmopathy and fewer than 65 with stable Graves' hyperthyroidism, was used to find distinguishing TCR V-J signatures. Prospective prediction of ophthalmopathy was tested in an independent validation cohort consisting of 18 hyperthyroidism patients and 15 to 17 patients who later progressed to ophthalmopathy. The roughly 100 discovery patients were randomly split 7:3 into training and test sets. The study also compared thyroid tissue and blood T-cell repertoires from more than 5 Graves' hyperthyroidism patients. Once sampling was done, hyperthyroidism patients were given methimazole at a starting dose of 30 mg daily, whereas ophthalmopathy patients were given high-dose intravenous methylprednisolone. According to the paper, TCR Vbeta CDR3 sequencing was carried out on about 140 peripheral blood samples, which came from fewer than 50 ophthalmopathy, fewer than 80 hyperthyroidism and about 17 progressor patients.

The hyperthyroidism patients were between 18 and 65 years old and newly diagnosed, with a disease duration of less than 2 months. Any patient with an uncontrolled infection, another autoimmune disease, pregnancy or lactation was excluded. Clinical symptoms, serum thyroxine and TRAb, thyroid ultrasound, and orbital computed tomography formed the basis for the diagnoses. For progressor patients, blood was drawn at the first diagnosis of hyperthyroidism, before any ophthalmopathy symptoms had appeared. PBMCs were separated from roughly 9.3 ml of fresh peripheral blood using Ficoll-Paque density gradient centrifugation. Progressor patients were initially diagnosed with Graves' hyperthyroidism and developed ophthalmopathy during follow-up. Total RNA was extracted with Trizol reagent, and quality was checked on an Agilent 2100 Bioanalyzer. TCR beta CDR3 regions were amplified from RNA transcripts. The first round of RT-PCR for the TCR CDR3 was performed with the HTBI primer set and the Qiagen OneStep RT-PCR kit. Libraries were constructed in a second round of multiplex PCR, after which size selection and purification were performed. The libraries were sequenced on an Illumina HiSeq2000 using paired-end 100 bp reads. The authors processed their data as follows. SOAPnuke was used to process the raw data, throwing out any read that contained adapters or uncalled bases, had a mean Phred below 15, or lacked an exact constant-primer or identifier match. COPE v1.2.5 was used to merge high-quality paired reads, and clonotypes were defined as unique nucleotide sequences. Clonotypes were aligned to IMGT TRBV, TRBD and TRBJ reference segments using MiTCR v1.1. Only V-J combinations with frequency above 0.0001, covering roughly 99% of repertoires, were analysed. A TCS score was defined as the ratio of F50 (clonal expansion) to E x V (chaos), with BLOSUM62-based TCRdist applied between CDR3 peptides within each V-J. Welch's t-statistics and random forest reduced approximately 520 V-J features to 13, which were used in a naive Bayes classifier (R e1071). The public reads were reprocessed in TCRdb via fastp at Q25 and MiXCR, keeping in-frame beta chains. Rows matching on CDR3 protein sequence are summarized as one entry with the most common DNA and genes. These V and J calls derive from TCRdb rather than the authors' analysis. The sample table records hundreds of thousands of distinct CDR3 sequences; roughly 14% of these occur just once. 5.5% to 7.5% of the sample goes to the ten largest clones.

Paper-wide results and their limitations: Most expanded thyroid clonotypes (frequency above 0.001) were also detected in blood, a finding suggesting that blood repertoires may reflect thyroid immune responses. In validation, the model predicted progression to ophthalmopathy with 55% to 71% sensitivity and 72% to 85% specificity, a median of 6.5 months before onset. A 13 V-J signature model separated ophthalmopathy from stable hyperthyroidism, with just over 85% sensitivity and roughly 81% specificity in cross-validation and 80%/75% in testing. Sample size was not statistically predetermined, and investigators were not blinded to group allocation.

This clonotype was seen repeatedly, ten times or more. Its target antigen remains unknown. It has no much larger one-base neighbor in the sample; base qualities were not kept. The sequenced sample consisted of blood. This receptor was taken from a young woman with Graves' hyperthyroidism that later progressed to Graves' ophthalmopathy.

The CDR3 reads as follows: CASESRGMNTEAFF. The nucleotide sequence is TGTGCCAGCGAGTCTCGGGGAATGAACACTGAAGCTTTCTTT. The V and J genes are TRBV28 and TRBJ1-1, with the D segment identity uncertain. Relative to germline, V is 8 bases shorter and J is 0 bases shorter, with 13 bases between their ends. The CDR3 contains 14 residues, cysteine and phenylalanine counted. Only the CDR3 DNA stays, 42 bases, in frame from base 1. Taken from the germline V gene, the CDR1 and CDR2 loops are MDHEN and SYDVKM.